This T cell receptor beta chain appears in the sequencing data of a study of T cells in women clearing cervical HPV infection. Study summary: Only a few women had HLA typing results available.

Comments on this clone: Its antigen remains unidentified. The CDR3 extends 3 residues past the end of the read, so its final part is completed from the germline J gene.

Method: immunoSEQ multiplex PCR; TCRdb's copy keeps in-frame clones and lacks some. The repertoire shows tens of thousands of clones; the top ten hold 6.6%. The study, taken as a whole, reports: CIN3+ cases had significantly higher TCR repertoire richness than controls, but evenness did not differ.

The CDR3 contains 16 residues. The germline gives CDR1 LNHDA, CDR2 SQIVND (reference sequence). With V trimmed by 1 base and J by 3 bases, 3 bases remained unmatched. Prevalent HPV16 infections were excluded; only incident single HPV16 infections included. Cervical HPV DNA detected by MY09/MY11 PCR, typed by dot-blot. Sequencing was performed on blood buffy coat. The rearrangement links TRBV19 to TRBJ1-5, with 10 bases fitting TRBD1. The sequence was collected from a woman aged 18 to 69 with a cervical HPV16 infection that either progressed to CIN3+ or cleared (not recorded which). The CDR3 protein is CASSIGDRGLNQPQHF. The part of the CDR3 DNA that was read is TGTGCCAGTAGTATAGGGGACAGGGGCCTCAATCAGCCC.